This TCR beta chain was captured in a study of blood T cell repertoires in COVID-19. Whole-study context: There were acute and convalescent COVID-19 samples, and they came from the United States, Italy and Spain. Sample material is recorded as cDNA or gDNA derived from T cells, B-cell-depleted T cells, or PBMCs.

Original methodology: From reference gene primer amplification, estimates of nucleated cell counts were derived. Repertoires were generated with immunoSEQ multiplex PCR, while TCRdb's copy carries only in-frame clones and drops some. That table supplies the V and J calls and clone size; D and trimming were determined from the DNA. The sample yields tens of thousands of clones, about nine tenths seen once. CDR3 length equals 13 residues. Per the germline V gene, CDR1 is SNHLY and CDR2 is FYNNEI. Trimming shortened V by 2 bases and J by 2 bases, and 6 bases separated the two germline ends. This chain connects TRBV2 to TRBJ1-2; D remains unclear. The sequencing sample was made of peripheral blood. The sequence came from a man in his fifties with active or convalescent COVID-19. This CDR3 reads CASSEQVNYGYTF. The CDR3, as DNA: TGTGCCAGCAGTGAACAGGTCAACTATGGCTACACCTTC.